This TCR beta chain is drawn from a study of T cell responses to AZD1222 COVID-19 vaccine (dated by TCRdb to 2020 to 2022). For context, the study as a whole: AZD1222 recipients with second doses at about 4 weeks or about 12 weeks were pooled, because spike-specific TCR depth and breadth did not differ between schedules. TCR sequencing was performed for approximately 240 trial participants, of whom about 200 were given two doses of AZD1222 and around 25 were given two doses of MenACWY control vaccine. Enrollment into the trials was organized by age into subgroups of 18-55, 56-69 and 70-plus years, and those subgroups contained approximately 160, 26 and 62 TCR-sequenced participants, respectively. General conclusions and limits of the study: Vaccine-associated CD4 TCRs spanned the whole spike protein, with dominant responses in regions 160-218 and 743-854. Because no day 14 peak-response samples were available, repertoires were characterized only after the peak T cell response. A significant rise in spike-specific TCR breadth and depth was observed after two AZD1222 doses relative to day 0 and relative to MenACWY recipients. Conclusions about previously exposed vaccinees are limited, since just five or six AZD1222 recipients were seropositive for SARS-CoV-2 at baseline. Participants were mostly white British, with more females than males. The authors suggested clonal diversity may have been underestimated. The 56-69-year group was small, and its depth increase did not reach significance, likely because of low power. Reportedly, close to half of the unique spike-specific TCRs recognized epitopes lying outside the regions that are mutated in the B.1.351 and B.1.1.7 variants.

The CDR3 regions of human TCRbeta chains were analyzed by immunosequencing. Per the source publication's procedure: TCRs in the repertoires were compared against a reference library of SARS-CoV-2-specific TCRs that had been generated with the MIRA antigen-specificity platform. Breadth was defined as the fraction of unique TCRs that were SARS-CoV-2-associated. Depth was defined as the fraction of total T cells that were SARS-CoV-2-associated. Using the MIRA data, each spike-specific TCR was assigned both to the spike region to which the TCR was reactive and to a CD4 or CD8 class. Log10-transformed breadth and depth values were compared by one-way ANOVA with Sidak's multiple comparisons tests. Not all clones reach the TCRdb copy of this immuneACCESS table, which keeps in-frame sequences only. Checked studies attribute under half of the gap to unresolved V genes and leave the rest unexplained. V, J and clone size are taken as reported in that table, and D and trimming were inferred from the DNA itself. Within this sample are about 130,000 clones, with 70% to 90% of them counted one time only. Around 8% of the sample is in the top ten clones.

Read against the paper, the sample's time point label means: baseline before first vaccination. Vaccinee samples came from UK trials COV001 and COV002, including a single-blind randomized controlled phase 2/3 trial of AZD1222 (ChAdOx1 nCoV-19) in healthy adults. Trial participant PBMC samples were collected at day 0 and day 28 after the second dose for TCRbeta chain sequencing. V lost 5 bases and J lost 3 bases, and the count of bases not matched to a germline gene is 9. As encoded in the germline V gene (reference sequence), CDR1 is SEHNR while CDR2 is FQNEAQ. CDR3 length: 16 amino acids, cysteine to phenylalanine. Of the read, only the CDR3 DNA is kept; its 48 bases are in frame from base 1. A word on this clone: This clone's antigen is unknown. Base qualities are not at hand, and no much larger clone is one base apart.

The chain employs TRBV7-9 and TRBJ1-4, with 7 central nucleotides matching TRBD1. The input for sequencing was peripheral blood, taken on day 0 of AZD1222 vaccination. The clonotype originates from an adult in good health. The bases are TGTGCCAGCAGCCCGGCGCGACAGGGTTCTAATGAAAAACTGTTTTTT. Its translation is CASSPARQGSNEKLFF.